This T cell receptor beta chain was profiled in a study of shared clonotypes between healthy human individuals. Only one count was recorded for this clone. Its antigen is currently unknown. The sample has other DNA sequences that encode this CDR3 too. Study results and caveats: Although depth was large, rarefaction showed that sequencing of the sorted subsets was incomplete. Clonotype sharing among the donors was expected to vary with sequencing depth.

Those who donated, Caucasian adults without exception, all lived in Nashville, Tennessee. On sorted subsets, replicate PCRs used roughly 220 ng DNA, or some 27,000 T cell genomes. The assay was immunoSEQ multiplex PCR, and TCRdb's table has in-frame clones only and misses some. The table includes some 1 million clones, around 75% detected once. CDR1 SGHRS and CDR2 YFSETQ come from the germline V gene. This CDR3 contains 16 residues. J was trimmed by 5 bases and V by 0 bases; bases with no gene match: 7. Sequencing input: memory CD4+ T cells sorted from blood. Subset: CD45RA-negative fraction. The chain joins TRBV5-1 to TRBJ2-2; TRBD1 agrees at 7 bases. This sequence was found in a man aged 18 to 29 in good health. This chain's CDR3 is CASSLASGRGTGELFF. CDR3 bases: TGCGCCAGCAGCTTGGCCTCGGGCAGGGGGACCGGGGAGCTGTTTTTT. The full variable domain, rest sourced from reference TRBV5-1 and TRBJ2-2, is KAGVTQTPRYLIKTRGQQVTLSCSPISGHRSVSWYQQTPGQGLQFLFEYFSETQRNKGNFPGRFSGRQFSNSRSEMNVSTLELGDSALYLCASSLASGRGTGELFFGEGSRLTVL.